The text below deals with one T cell receptor beta chain. The data are from a study of blood T cell repertoires in COVID-19. Study details: From the United States, Italy and Spain came samples of acute and convalescent COVID-19. Nucleic acid was either cDNA or gDNA, and it came from T cells, B-cell-depleted T cells, or PBMCs.

Using immunoSEQ multiplex PCR, the repertoire was profiled, and TCRdb retains in-frame clones only, with some absent. The profile shows 270,000 or so clones, approximately 80% of them singletons. The sequence was collected from a human donor in a cohort sampled during active COVID-19. The sequenced sample was peripheral blood.

The CDR3, as DNA: TGTGCCAGCAGCTCCCCACTAGGAACAGATACGCAGTATTTT. Translating it yields CASSSPLGTDTQYF. The chain has TRBV5-4 and TRBJ2-3, with D perhaps TRBD2 (5 bases). Trimming stripped 3 bases from V and 3 bases from J, with 11 bases between. The CDR3 loop spans 14 amino acids. Per germline, CDR1 SGHNT and CDR2 YYREEE (reference sequence).